This TCR beta chain was obtained from a study of post-analysis software for immune sequencing data. Study conclusions and caveats: Patients carried 5 or 6 TRBV segments more frequently than controls did, and TRBV5-6, TRBV5-1 and TRBV20-1 were among them.

The CDR3 contains 14 residues. Losses at the gene ends were 5 bases for V and 3 bases for J; bases not matched to a gene: 4. Looked up from germline, CDR1 is SGHVS and CDR2 is FQNEAQ. Concerning this clonotype itself: Its specificity is not known.

Unique-molecular-identifier-tagged TCR beta cDNA libraries were used. TCRdb ran MiXCR on the PCR reads and lists one entry per CDR3 protein. Altogether about 770,000 distinct CDR3 sequences are present, roughly 46% being singletons, with the ten largest covering roughly 4.9%. Sequencing input: blood. This TCR derives from a girl aged 10 to 17 with multiple sclerosis. The chain recombines TRBV7-8 with TRBJ2-5; TRBD1 aligns across 9 bases. CDR3 sequence reads: CASSVWTGEETQYF. The CDR3 nucleotides read TGTGCCAGCAGCGTATGGACAGGGGAAGAGACCCAGTACTTC.